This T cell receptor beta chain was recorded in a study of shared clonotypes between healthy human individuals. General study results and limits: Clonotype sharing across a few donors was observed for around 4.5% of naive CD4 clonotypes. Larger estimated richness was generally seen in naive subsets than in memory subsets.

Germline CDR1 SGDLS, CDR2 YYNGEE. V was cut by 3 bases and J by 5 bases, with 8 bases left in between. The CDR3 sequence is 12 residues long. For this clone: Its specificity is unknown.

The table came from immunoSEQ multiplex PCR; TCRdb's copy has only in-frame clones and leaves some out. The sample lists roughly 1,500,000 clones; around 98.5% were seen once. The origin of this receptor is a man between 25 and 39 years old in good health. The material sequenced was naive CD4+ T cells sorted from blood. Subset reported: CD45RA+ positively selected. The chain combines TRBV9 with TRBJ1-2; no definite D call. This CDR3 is CASSAEGYGYTF. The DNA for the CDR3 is TGTGCCAGCAGCGCGGAAGGGTATGGCTACACCTTC.